Included here is one T cell receptor (beta chain) sequence, with context. What it binds is unknown. The CDR3 runs 13 residues. CDR1 is KGHDR and CDR2 is SFDVKD in the germline V gene. The sample is drawn from a study of blood T cells in healthy people across ages. Study-wide points: Significant beta diversity loss was already apparent by age approximately 37, declining roughly linearly. CMV infection status of these donors was not known.

Through a sample-barcoded 5' primer and a J-beta primer mix, a second PCR was run for roughly 7 to 11 cycles. TCRdb itself ran the 5' RACE reads through MiXCR, one entry per CDR3 protein. The sample includes some 920,000 distinct CDR3 sequences, roughly half of them seen just once. The chain is built from TRBV24-1 and TRBJ2-1, with no clear D. The assigned J gene may be wrong: the sequence end matches TRBJ2-7 better. This receptor was identified in a woman in her fifties or sixties in good health. Sequencing was performed on blood. The chain's CDR3 is CATSDFSYNEQYF. For the CDR3, the DNA is TGTGCCACCAGTGATTTTTCCTACAATGAGCAGTACTTC.